This entry lists 31 T cell receptor beta chains sequenced from one sample in a study of T cell changes during pregnancy in multiple sclerosis. Clones were sequenced by immunoSEQ multiplex PCR, and TCRdb holds only the in-frame ones, with some missing. Of about 59,000 clones listed, 80% to 95% are singletons. The sequencing used peripheral blood, collected in the second trimester of pregnancy. The receptors here all came from a female donor in good health, enrolled as a control in a pregnancy study.

The V call is TRBV18, the J call TRBJ1-3; 7 nucleotides agree with TRBD1. CDR1 is KGHSH and CDR2 is LQKENI in the germline V gene. The J segment lost 0 bases and the V segment lost 6 bases, leaving 8 bases of the junction unmatched. The CDR3 has 16 amino acids. The CDR3 nucleotides are TGTGCCAGCTCTCCAGGGGGGAAACTCTCTGGAAACACCATATATTTT. Amino acids: CASSPGGKLSGNTIYF.

V and J are TRBV25-1 and TRBJ2-3; D call uncertain. Per germline, CDR1 MGHDK and CDR2 SYGVNS. The ends were cut back, 8 bases at V and 0 bases at J, with 12 bases in the middle. There are 14 residues in the CDR3. DNA for the CDR3: TGTGCCAGCTCCCGCCGGGTGAGCACAGATACGCAGTATTTT. Protein: CASSRRVSTDTQYF.

This clone was counted at least ten times. The CDR3 sequence is CASSLGTGGYTEAFF. DNA of the CDR3: TGTGCCAGCAGCTTGGGAACAGGGGGCTACACTGAAGCTTTCTTT. This chain connects TRBV5-6 to TRBJ1-1; 9 bases match TRBD1. Trimming at V came to 0 bases and at J to 3 bases, leaving 3 bases not matched to a gene. Germline V gene lookup returns CDR1 SGHDT and CDR2 YYEEEE. CDR3 length equals 15 residues.

This chain connects TRBV11-1 to TRBJ2-3; tentative D call: TRBD1 (6 bases). The CDR3 runs 11 residues. V lost 5 bases to trimming and J lost 6 bases, with 6 bases between them. CDR1 is SGHAT and CDR2 is FQDESV in the germline V gene (reference sequence). This CDR3 is CASSQGDTQYF. The CDR3 DNA reads as TGTGCCAGCAGCCAGGGGGATACGCAGTATTTT.

The V call is TRBV7-3, the J call TRBJ2-1, with TRBD2 matching 10 bases. Germline CDR1 reads SGHTA; CDR2 reads FQGTGA. The V segment lost 2 bases and the J segment 6 bases; nucleotides outside the gene matches: 16. This CDR3 comprises 19 residues. Written as DNA, the CDR3 is TGTGCCAGCAGCTTAGGTGGGGCTAGCGGGGGCCGAGGGGGCAATGAGCAGTTCTTC. Protein: CASSLGGASGGRGGNEQFF. Combining the CDR3 with reference TRBV7-3 and TRBJ2-1 gives the whole variable domain GAGVSQTPSNKVTEKGKYVELRCDPISGHTALYWYRQSLGQGPEFLIYFQGTGAADDSGLPNDRFFAVRPEGSVSTLKIQRTERGDSAVYLCASSLGGASGGRGGNEQFFGPGTRLTVL.

The chain has TRBV6-1 and TRBJ2-5; 14 nucleotides match TRBD2. The trim removed 2 bases at V and 4 bases at J, leaving 15 bases unmatched. Germline V gene sequence: CDR1 MNHNS, CDR2 SASEGT. The CDR3 loop spans 20 amino acids. CDR3 DNA: TGTGCCAGCAGTGAATGGGTAATGACTAGCGGGAGGGTTAAAGGAGAGACCCAGTACTTC. The encoded protein is CASSEWVMTSGRVKGETQYF.

This chain links TRBV9 with TRBJ1-4, with TRBD1 identical over 8 bases. CDR3 length: 16 amino acids. Trimming at V came to 2 bases and at J to 4 bases, leaving 7 bases not matched to a gene. Germline loops: CDR1 SGDLS, CDR2 YYNGEE. The CDR3: CASSVGVGQGNEKLFF. The CDR3, as DNA: TGTGCCAGCAGCGTTGGGGTTGGACAGGGTAATGAAAAACTGTTTTTT.

The chain carries TRBV29-1 and TRBJ2-1, with TRBD2 matching over 7 bases. Germline lookup yields CDR1 SQVTM and CDR2 ANQGSEA. The CDR3 sequence is 14 residues long. The J segment lost 10 bases and the V segment lost 4 bases, leaving 13 bases of the junction unmatched. CDR3 nucleotide sequence: TGCAGCGTTGGTCTGCGGACCGGGCGGGAGGAGCAGTTCTTC. Its protein product is CSVGLRTGREEQFF.

The gene calls are TRBV6-1 and TRBJ2-5, with 8 bases matching TRBD1. With 6 bases clipped from V and 4 bases from J, the junction kept 4 bases outside the gene matches. This CDR3 is built from 13 residues. Germline loops: CDR1 MNHNS, CDR2 SASEGT. The CDR3 region is CASRGQVLETQYF. CDR3 nucleotides: TGTGCCAGCAGGGGACAGGTTCTAGAGACCCAGTACTTC.

This clone showed up just once. The gene calls are TRBV5-1 and TRBJ1-2; maybe TRBD1 (5 bases). From germline, CDR1 is SGHRS and CDR2 YFSETQ. V was cut by 4 bases and J by 0 bases, with 13 bases left in between. The CDR3 extends over 15 amino acids. This CDR3 is CASSLGTSANYGYTF. The CDR3 DNA reads TGCGCCAGCAGCCTGGGGACTTCTGCTAACTATGGCTACACCTTC.

The genes are TRBV7-6 and TRBJ2-2; D may be TRBD1 (6 bases). Germline lookup yields CDR1 SGHVS and CDR2 FNYEAQ. The ends were cut back, 1 base at V and 6 bases at J, with 21 bases in the middle. The CDR3 totals 18 residues. The CDR3 region is CASSLVSSYDRRSGELFF. DNA of the CDR3: TGTGCCAGCAGCTTAGTCTCCTCATATGACAGGAGGTCCGGGGAGCTGTTTTTT.

The chain combines TRBV11-2 with TRBJ2-7; D is ambiguous. Trimming stripped 4 bases from V and 1 base from J, with 14 bases between. This CDR3 has 15 amino acids. CDR1 and CDR2 from the germline V gene are SGHAT and FQNNGV. CDR3 nucleotides: TGTGCCAGCAGCTCTACCCTCCTAGGTTCCTACGAGCAGTACTTC. Its translation is CASSSTLLGSYEQYF.

In its sample, this clone was seen once. The rearrangement uses TRBV6-5 and TRBJ2-5; no firm D call. Germline V gene lookup returns CDR1 MNHEY and CDR2 SVGAGI. This CDR3 has 13 amino acids. V lost 2 bases and J 3 bases, leaving 7 bases between the germline ends. CDR3 region: CASSYDREETQYF. CDR3 bases: TGTGCCAGCAGTTACGATAGAGAAGAGACCCAGTACTTC.

The chain couples TRBV5-4 to TRBJ2-6; 13 nucleotides line up with TRBD2. The V gene's germline CDR1 is SGHNT and CDR2 YYREEE (reference sequence). This CDR3 has 19 amino acids. J gave up 0 bases and V 0 bases, and 3 bases lay outside the gene matches. The CDR3 nucleotides are TGTGCCAGCAGCTTGGGGACTAGCGGGGGCGGCTCTGGGGCCAACGTCCTGACTTTC. Amino acid sequence: CASSLGTSGGGSGANVLTF.

The rearrangement uses TRBV18 and TRBJ2-3; 11 bases line up with TRBD2. This CDR3 comprises 15 residues. Per germline, CDR1 KGHSH and CDR2 LQKENI. J gave up 6 bases and V 5 bases, and 7 bases lay outside the gene matches. CDR3 region: CASSSLTSGVDTQYF. The DNA of the CDR3 is TGTGCCAGCTCAAGTTTGACTAGCGGGGTGGATACGCAGTATTTT.

The V gene is TRBV7-9, the J gene TRBJ2-5; 8 bases align to TRBD1. Germline CDR1 SEHNR, CDR2 FQNEAQ (reference sequence). Losses at the gene ends were 1 base for V and 4 bases for J; bases not matched to a gene: 8. CDR3 size: 16 residues. The CDR3 coding sequence is TGTGCCAGCAGCTTAGGGGGCCCACAGGGGGGAGAGACCCAGTACTTC. Its protein product is CASSLGGPQGGETQYF.

This clone has a single count. The chain employs TRBV7-9 and TRBJ2-7, with TRBD1 identical over 10 bases. CDR1 and CDR2 from the germline V gene are SEHNR and FQNEAQ (reference sequence). V shed 4 bases, J shed 3 bases, and the junction held 6 bases outside the gene matches. This CDR3 is 15 amino acids long. This CDR3 reads CASSSVGTGDYEQYF. The CDR3 region has the DNA TGTGCCAGCAGCTCGGTAGGGACAGGGGACTACGAGCAGTACTTC. The full variable domain, in which reference TRBV7-9 and TRBJ2-7 provide the parts outside the CDR3, is DTGVSQNPRHKITKRGQNVTFRCDPISEHNRLYWYRQTLGQGPEFLTYFQNEAQLEKSRLLSDRFSAERPKGSFSTLEIQRTEQGDSAMYLCASSSVGTGDYEQYFGPGTRLTVT.

The chain recombines TRBV19 with TRBJ2-7; the match to TRBD2 covers 7 bases. Trimming at V came to 3 bases and at J to 2 bases, leaving 4 bases not matched to a gene. The CDR3 length is 14 residues. Germline values: CDR1 LNHDA, CDR2 SQIVND (reference sequence). CDR3 sequence (DNA): TGTGCCAGTAGTATCACTAGCGCCACCTACGAGCAGTACTTC. Amino acid sequence: CASSITSATYEQYF.

The chain recombines TRBV7-8 with TRBJ1-2; TRBD1 aligns across 8 bases. The CDR3 is made up of 15 amino acids. Germline V lookup: CDR1 SGHVS, CDR2 FQNEAQ. V dropped 5 bases and J dropped 4; count of bases not matched to a gene: 9. The CDR3 here is CASSKGDRSLYGYTF. CDR3 nucleotides: TGTGCCAGCAGCAAAGGGGACAGGAGCCTCTATGGCTACACCTTC.

CDR3 residues: CASSLAPHVEYEQYF. In nucleotides, the CDR3 is TGTGCCAGCAGCTTAGCCCCCCACGTTGAGTACGAGCAGTACTTC. This chain joins TRBV7-9 and TRBJ2-7; D uncertain. CDR3 size: 15 residues. The germline V and J ends were trimmed by 0 bases and 4 bases, with 13 bases remaining between them. The germline V gene encodes CDR1 SEHNR and CDR2 FQNEAQ (reference sequence).

This chain joins TRBV30 and TRBJ1-2; D is unclear. The germline CDR1 and CDR2 sequences are GTSNPN and SVGIG (reference sequence). Trimming removed 3 bases at V and 2 bases at J, with 4 bases between. CDR3 length: 11 residues. The DNA of the CDR3 is TGTGCCTGGAGCTTCAACTATGGCTACACCTTC. Amino acid sequence: CAWSFNYGYTF.

This chain connects TRBV28 to TRBJ1-5; D is uncertain. The V end lost 3 bases, the J end lost 2 bases, and 8 bases lay between the germline ends. This CDR3 region has 14 residues. Germline-derived CDR1 and CDR2 are MDHEN and SYDVKM. CDR3 in amino acids: CASSLSVGNQPQHF. The CDR3 DNA follows: TGTGCCAGCAGTTTGTCGGTCGGCAATCAGCCCCAGCATTTT.

The V call is TRBV27, the J call TRBJ2-6; D gene unclear. In germline, CDR1 is MNHEY, CDR2 SMNVEV (reference sequence). The germline V and J ends were trimmed by 5 bases and 1 base, with 9 bases remaining between them. CDR3 length: 15 residues. CDR3 residues: CASSPWSSGANVLTF. DNA of the CDR3: TGTGCCAGCAGTCCGTGGAGTTCTGGGGCCAACGTCCTGACTTTC.

The CDR3 reads CASSSTGVDNEQFF. The DNA for the CDR3 is TGTGCCAGCAGCTCGACAGGGGTAGACAATGAGCAGTTCTTC. This chain links TRBV5-4 with TRBJ2-1; 8 bases fit TRBD1. The J segment lost 5 bases and the V segment lost 3 bases, leaving 4 bases of the junction unmatched. The CDR3 extends over 14 amino acids. CDR1 is SGHNT, CDR2 YYREEE, per germline (reference sequence).

The chain couples TRBV6-5 to TRBJ2-7, with 9 bases identical to TRBD2. The V and J ends lost 0 bases and 3 bases, in that order; junction bases with no gene match: 3. Looked up from germline, CDR1 is MNHEY and CDR2 is SVGAGI. CDR3 length: 15 residues. CDR3 bases: TGTGCCAGCAGTTACTCGATACTAGCGGGCTACGAGCAGTACTTC. Protein sequence: CASSYSILAGYEQYF.

The CDR3 bases are TGTGCCAGCAGTCTACAGACTAGCGTCGCCGGGGAGCTGTTTTTT. Its protein is CASSLQTSVAGELFF. The chain joins TRBV7-2 to TRBJ2-2; TRBD2 matches at 8 bases. The CDR3 has 15 residues. V dropped 6 bases and J dropped 6; count of bases not matched to a gene: 9. CDR1 is SGHTA and CDR2 is FQGNSA in the germline V gene.

The rearrangement links TRBV4-1 to TRBJ1-1, with D possibly TRBD1 on 5 matching bases. Looked up from germline, CDR1 is MGHRA and CDR2 is YSYEKL. The CDR3 sequence is 16 residues long. V was pared by 4 bases and J by 2 bases, with 17 bases between. Here the CDR3 reads CASSLPPGSLNTEAFF. The CDR3 bases are TGCGCCAGCAGCCTGCCACCAGGGTCATTAAACACTGAAGCTTTCTTT.

V and J are TRBV25-1 and TRBJ2-3; 7 bases match TRBD2. This CDR3 is built from 14 residues. Germline V CDR1 and CDR2: MGHDK, SYGVNS. V trimming: 6 bases; J trimming: 1 base; junction bases outside the gene matches: 4. CDR3 protein: CASSPSGGTDTQYF. CDR3 coding DNA: TGTGCCAGCAGCCCAAGCGGGGGCACAGATACGCAGTATTTT.

This chain joins TRBV5-1 and TRBJ2-3; D gene unclear. CDR3 length equals 16 residues. Germline V CDR1 and CDR2: SGHRS, YFSETQ. With 0 bases removed from V and 2 bases from J, the gap between germline ends came to 13 bases. DNA of the CDR3: TGCGCCAGCAGCTTGGCCGCGGTTGCTTCCACAGATACGCAGTATTTT. Translated: CASSLAAVASTDTQYF. Based on the CDR3 plus reference TRBV5-1 and TRBJ2-3, the full variable domain is KAGVTQTPRYLIKTRGQQVTLSCSPISGHRSVSWYQQTPGQGLQFLFEYFSETQRNKGNFPGRFSGRQFSNSRSEMNVSTLELGDSALYLCASSLAAVASTDTQYFGPGTRLTVL.

The J gene is TRBJ2-7, the V gene TRBV6-5; possibly TRBD1 for D (5 bases). V lost 6 bases and J lost 1, with 16 bases in between. CDR1 is MNHEY and CDR2 is SVGAGI in the germline V gene. This CDR3 region has 15 residues. In nucleotides, the CDR3 is TGTGCCAGCAGCAGGACACTAAGTACTTCCTACGAGCAGTACTTC. The encoded protein is CASSRTLSTSYEQYF.

The chain recombines TRBV12-5 with TRBJ2-1, with D maybe TRBD1 (5 bases). Deletions cut 1 base from V and 0 bases from J, with 16 bases between. The CDR3 has 18 amino acids. The germline gives CDR1 LGHNT, CDR2 FRNRAP. The CDR3: CASGLASGLGSSYNEQFF. CDR3 sequence (DNA): TGTGCTAGTGGTTTGGCCTCAGGGTTGGGTAGCTCCTACAATGAGCAGTTCTTC.